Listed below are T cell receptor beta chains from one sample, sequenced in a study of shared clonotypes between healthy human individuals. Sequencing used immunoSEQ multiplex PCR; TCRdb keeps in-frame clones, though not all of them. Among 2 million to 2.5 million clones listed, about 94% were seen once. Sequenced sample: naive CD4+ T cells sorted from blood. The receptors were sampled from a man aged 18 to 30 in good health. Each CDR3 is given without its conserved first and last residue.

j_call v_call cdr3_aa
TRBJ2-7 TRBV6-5 ASTRGLGYEQY
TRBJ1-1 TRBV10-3 ATTERGGDMNTEAF
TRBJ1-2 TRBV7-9 ASSLAGTGQGYGYT
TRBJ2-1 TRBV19 ASSMGTSPNEQF
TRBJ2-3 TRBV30 AWSTSDRSTDTQY
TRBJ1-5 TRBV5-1 ASSLEVDQPQH
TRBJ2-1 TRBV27 ASSSRLSGRAADEQF
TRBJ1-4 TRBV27 ASSFASLREKLF
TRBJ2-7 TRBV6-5 ASSLPGLHYEQY
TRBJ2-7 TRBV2 ASSPERVGLYEQY
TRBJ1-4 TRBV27 ASSLSRQGAQLGEKLF
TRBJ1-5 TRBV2 ASRRGYSNQPQH
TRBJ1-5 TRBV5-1 ASREGENQPQH
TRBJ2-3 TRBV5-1 ASSGGQASTDTQY
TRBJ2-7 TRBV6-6 ASVNSYEQY
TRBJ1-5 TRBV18 ASSPLAGSNQPQH
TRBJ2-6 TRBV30 AWSPPGQGAGANVLT
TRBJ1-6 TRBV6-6 ASSTTGKESPLH
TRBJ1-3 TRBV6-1 ASLPGSSGNTIY
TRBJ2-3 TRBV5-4 ASSLSSTDTQY
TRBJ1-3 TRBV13 ASSLPGGNTIY
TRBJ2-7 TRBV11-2 ASSLAHYEQY
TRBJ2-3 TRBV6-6 ASTQAADTQY
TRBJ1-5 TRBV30 AWSSTGTGNQPQH
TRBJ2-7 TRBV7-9 ASSFSQGDYEQY
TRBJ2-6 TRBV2 ASSVTGYSGANVLT